Presented here are 32 T cell receptor beta chains from one specimen sequenced in a study of blood T cell repertoires in COVID-19. Using immunoSEQ multiplex PCR, the repertoire was profiled, and TCRdb retains in-frame clones only, with some absent. The sample lists around 140,000 clones; approximately 89% were seen once. The sequenced material came from peripheral blood. These receptors originate from a man aged 55 to 69 with active or convalescent COVID-19.

V gene TRBV5-4 combines with J gene TRBJ1-6; TRBD1 is a possible D gene (6 bases). The CDR3 is 15 residues long. Deletions cut 4 bases from V and 2 bases from J, with 10 bases between. The V gene's germline CDR1 is SGHNT and CDR2 YYREEE (reference sequence). The CDR3 DNA sequence: TGTGCCAGCAGCAGTCGGACAGCCTATAATTCACCCCTCCACTTT. Amino acid sequence: CASSSRTAYNSPLHF.

J is TRBJ2-1 and V is TRBV11-1; tentatively, D is TRBD2 (5 bases). Trimming shortened V by 5 bases and J by 0 bases, and 11 bases separated the two germline ends. Germline CDR1 reads SGHAT; CDR2 reads FQDESV (reference sequence). The CDR3 is made up of 15 amino acids. This CDR3 reads CASSPGVSSYNEQFF. The DNA of the CDR3 is TGTGCCAGCAGCCCCGGGGTTAGCTCCTACAATGAGCAGTTCTTC.

Worth noting for this clone: Other DNA sequences in the same sample also yield this CDR3. The chain carries TRBV27 and TRBJ1-5, with 7 bases identical to TRBD1. Germline CDR1 reads MNHEY; CDR2 reads SMNVEV (reference sequence). V lost 7 bases and J lost 3; bases outside the gene matches: 9. CDR3 size: 15 residues. This CDR3 is CASKGGQRDNQPQHF. The DNA for the CDR3 is TGTGCCAGCAAGGGGGGACAGAGGGACAATCAGCCCCAGCATTTT.

The CDR3 nucleotides are TGTGCCAGCAGTTACTCGGTGACAGGGGCCTACTACGAGCAGTACTTC. Its translation: CASSYSVTGAYYEQYF. The chain employs TRBV6-5 and TRBJ2-7; 8 bases are a match to TRBD1. CDR3 size: 16 residues. Trimming at V came to 0 bases and at J to 3 bases, leaving 7 bases not matched to a gene. From germline, CDR1 is MNHEY and CDR2 SVGAGI.

This chain joins TRBV7-6 and TRBJ1-1; 11 bases align to TRBD1. Trimming removed 0 bases from V and 7 bases from J; junction bases left unmatched: 7. The CDR3 spans 16 residues. Germline loops: CDR1 SGHVS, CDR2 FNYEAQ. The DNA of the CDR3 is TGTGCCAGCAGCTTAGCAGGGGACAGGGGGGATATTGAAGCTTTCTTT. Residues: CASSLAGDRGDIEAFF.

J is TRBJ1-5 and V is TRBV15; 7 positions match TRBD1. Germline V gene sequence: CDR1 LNHNV, CDR2 YYDKDF (reference sequence). This CDR3 comprises 15 residues. With 6 bases clipped from V and 2 bases from J, the junction kept 7 bases outside the gene matches. The CDR3 sequence is CATRGDSGRNQPQHF. CDR3 nucleotide sequence: TGTGCCACCAGAGGGGACAGCGGGCGCAATCAGCCCCAGCATTTT.

The rearrangement uses TRBV6-5 and TRBJ2-2; perhaps TRBD1 as D (6 bases). Per germline, CDR1 MNHEY and CDR2 SVGAGI. This CDR3 comprises 15 residues. V shed 4 bases and J shed 8 bases, with 17 bases lying between them. Here the CDR3 reads CASSSLIWGQGELFF. In DNA, the CDR3 is TGTGCCAGCAGTTCGTTGATTTGGGGGCAAGGGGAGCTGTTTTTT.

This rearrangement joins TRBV18 to TRBJ1-6; D is unresolved. The CDR3 sequence is 13 residues long. The germline CDR1 and CDR2 sequences are KGHSH and LQKENI. The V and J ends lost 3 bases and 6 bases respectively, with 6 bases between them. The chain's CDR3 is CASSPGSNSPLHF. In nucleotides, the CDR3 is TGTGCCAGCTCACCGGGCAGTAATTCACCCCTCCACTTT.

The chain couples TRBV24-1 to TRBJ2-5; TRBD1 matches at 11 bases. V trimming: 6 bases; J trimming: 5 bases; junction bases outside the gene matches: 4. The CDR3 consists of 14 residues. Germline V lookup: CDR1 KGHDR, CDR2 SFDVKD. The CDR3 is CATSPGTGGETQYF. The CDR3 DNA reads as TGTGCCACCAGTCCCGGGACAGGGGGGGAGACCCAGTACTTC.

V gene TRBV19 combines with J gene TRBJ2-6, with 7 bases identical to TRBD1. The germline V gene encodes CDR1 LNHDA and CDR2 SQIVND (reference sequence). The CDR3 is made up of 13 amino acids. With V trimmed by 4 bases and J by 9 bases, 3 bases remained unmatched. The CDR3 reads CASSKGQDNVLTF. Here the CDR3 DNA reads TGTGCCAGTAGTAAAGGACAGGACAACGTCCTGACTTTC. Full variable domain (rest looked up from reference TRBV19 and TRBJ2-6): DGGITQSPKYLFRKEGQNVTLSCEQNLNHDAMYWYRQDPGQGLRLIYYSQIVNDFQKGDIAEGYSVSREKKESFPLTVTSAQKNPTAFYLCASSKGQDNVLTFGAGSRLTVL.

This clone has only a few counts. V usage is TRBV5-6 and J usage is TRBJ1-1; D ambiguous. The germline CDR1 and CDR2 sequences are SGHDT and YYEEEE. The CDR3 is 14 residues long. V shed 5 bases and J shed 6 bases, with 17 bases lying between them. This chain's CDR3 is CASRSIRAKPEAFF. The DNA for the CDR3 is TGTGCCAGCAGATCGATAAGAGCTAAACCTGAAGCTTTCTTT. The full variable domain, completed using reference TRBV5-6 and TRBJ1-1, is DAGVTQSPTHLIKTRGQQVTLRCSPKSGHDTVSWYQQALGQGPQFIFQYYEEEERQRGNFPDRFSGHQFPNYSSELNVNALLLGDSALYLCASRSIRAKPEAFFGQGTRLTVV.

This sequence joins TRBV25-1 and TRBJ1-4; 10 nucleotides align to TRBD1. Germline lookup yields CDR1 MGHDK and CDR2 SYGVNS. The CDR3 is 14 amino acids. The J segment lost 4 bases and the V segment lost 8 bases, leaving 4 bases of the junction unmatched. The CDR3 is CASGTGVGNEKLFF. The CDR3 nucleotides are TGTGCCAGCGGGACAGGGGTGGGTAATGAAAAACTGTTTTTT.

The rearrangement joins TRBV11-2 to TRBJ2-5, with unresolved D. The CDR3 is made up of 14 amino acids. Germline assignment: CDR1 SGHAT and CDR2 FQNNGV. V lost 2 bases, J lost 5 bases, and 12 bases lay in between. CDR3 coding DNA: TGTGCCAGCAGCTTATCGGTCCGCTCGGAGACCCAGTACTTC. Its protein is CASSLSVRSETQYF.

The rearrangement links TRBV27 to TRBJ1-2; D unclear. Germline lookup yields CDR1 MNHEY and CDR2 SMNVEV (reference sequence). V was pared by 4 bases and J by 4 bases, with 10 bases between. This CDR3 contains 13 residues. Here the CDR3 DNA reads TGTGCCAGCAGTTCTCAGCGTCTCTATGGCTACACCTTC. Translated: CASSSQRLYGYTF.

V usage is TRBV3-1 (or the pseudogene TRBV3-2) and J usage is TRBJ2-3; D possibly corresponds to TRBD2 (7 bases). This CDR3 contains 16 residues. V shed 5 bases and J shed 2 bases, with 17 bases lying between them. The germline gives CDR1 LGHDT, CDR2 YNNKEL (reference sequence). The chain's CDR3 is CASSSRRAGATDTQYF. CDR3 DNA: TGTGCCAGCAGCTCCCGAAGGGCGGGGGCCACAGATACGCAGTATTTT.

The chain is built from TRBV19 and TRBJ1-5; 9 bases map to TRBD1. CDR1 and CDR2 from the germline V gene are LNHDA and SQIVND (reference sequence). The trim removed 5 bases at V and 7 bases at J, leaving 6 bases unmatched. This CDR3 has 14 amino acids. CDR3 in DNA: TGTGCCAGTAGTCCGCGGACAGGGGAACAGCCCCAGCATTTT. Protein sequence: CASSPRTGEQPQHF.

This chain connects TRBV7-3 to TRBJ2-3, with 9 bases fitting TRBD2. This CDR3 spans 15 amino acids. The V gene's germline CDR1 is SGHTA and CDR2 FQGTGA. Germline trimming cut 5 bases from V and 4 bases from J; bases unmatched to any gene: 7. Here the CDR3 DNA reads TGTGCCAGCAGCCGTAGCGGGAGAACTGCAGATACGCAGTATTTT. Residues: CASSRSGRTADTQYF.

The rearrangement joins TRBV28 to TRBJ1-5; D is ambiguous. CDR3 length: 16 amino acids. The V gene lost 5 bases and the J gene lost 0 bases, with 14 bases spanning the gap. Per the germline V gene, CDR1 is MDHEN and CDR2 is SYDVKM. CDR3 DNA sequence: TGTGCCAGCAGTCTGGGAGGGTTCATTAGCAATCAGCCCCAGCATTTT. Protein sequence: CASSLGGFISNQPQHF.

V gene TRBV28 combines with J gene TRBJ1-1, with 10 nucleotides matching TRBD1. There are 13 residues in the CDR3. Germline CDR1 is MDHEN and CDR2 is SYDVKM. V trimming: 4 bases; J trimming: 4 bases; junction bases outside the gene matches: 0. The CDR3 bases are TGTGCCAGCAGTTGGGACAGGGGCACTGAAGCTTTCTTT. Translating it yields CASSWDRGTEAFF.

The chain uses TRBV9 and TRBJ2-7, with TRBD2 matching over 7 bases. The CDR3 runs to 15 residues. Germline V gene data show CDR1 as SGDLS and CDR2 as YYNGEE. V was clipped by 3 bases and J by 5 bases; unmatched bases: 11. In nucleotides, the CDR3 is TGTGCCAGCAGCGAGGGACTAATCTCTGCCGACGAGCAGTACTTC. Translation gives CASSEGLISADEQYF.

This chain links TRBV7-6 with TRBJ2-5; D might be TRBD1 (6 bases). Per germline, CDR1 SGHVS and CDR2 FNYEAQ. The CDR3 has 15 amino acids. The ends were cut back, 9 bases at V and 1 base at J, with 18 bases in the middle. The CDR3 reads CASVETGTLQETQYF. In DNA form, the CDR3 reads TGTGCCAGTGTGGAAACAGGGACACTCCAAGAGACCCAGTACTTC.

The rearrangement links TRBV7-9 to TRBJ1-4; D not certain. V lost 5 bases to trimming and J lost 8 bases, with 9 bases between them. Germline assignment: CDR1 SEHNR and CDR2 FQNEAQ (reference sequence). CDR3 size: 12 residues. The CDR3 DNA reads as TGTGCCAGCAGCCTAAATCTCGAAAAACTGTTTTTT. Its protein product is CASSLNLEKLFF.

The V gene is TRBV6-2 or TRBV6-3, the J gene TRBJ1-6; TRBD1 matches 8 bases. This CDR3 is built from 15 residues. V gave up 2 bases and J gave up 7 bases; unmatched junction bases: 4. Germline CDR1 MNHEY, CDR2 SVGEGT. The chain's CDR3 is CASSYQGQGNSPLHF. Written as DNA, the CDR3 is TGTGCCAGCAGTTACCAAGGACAGGGAAATTCACCCCTCCACTTT.

This sequence joins TRBV7-8 and TRBJ1-4; 8 bases are shared with TRBD1. Germline loops: CDR1 SGHVS, CDR2 FQNEAQ. Trimming at V came to 1 base and at J to 6 bases, leaving 4 bases not matched to a gene. This CDR3 contains 15 residues. CDR3 DNA: TGTGCCAGCAGCTTAGGGGCAGGGGGCGATGAAAAACTGTTTTTT. Encoded protein: CASSLGAGGDEKLFF.

This rearrangement joins TRBV7-9 to TRBJ2-3, with a tentative D call TRBD2 (7 bases). Trimming left V 0 bases short and J 5 bases short, with 12 bases between. The CDR3 contains 15 residues. Per the germline V gene, CDR1 is SEHNR and CDR2 is FQNEAQ (reference sequence). CDR3 nucleotide sequence: TGTGCCAGCAGCTTAGCCGGGGGGCGAGGAGATACGCAGTATTTT. It encodes CASSLAGGRGDTQYF.

The chain uses TRBV6-5 and TRBJ2-1, with TRBD1 matching over 10 bases. The CDR3 covers 16 residues. Germline CDR1 and CDR2: MNHEY and SVGAGI. The junction had 9 bases not matched to a gene; V was cut back by 3 bases and J by 7 bases. The CDR3 coding sequence is TGTGCCAGCAGTTATCGGACAGGGGGAATTAGGAATGAGCAGTTCTTC. Residues: CASSYRTGGIRNEQFF.

J is TRBJ1-4 and V is TRBV28, with a tentative D call TRBD1 (6 bases). Trimming shortened V by 2 bases and J by 8 bases, and 12 bases separated the two germline ends. This CDR3 is built from 14 residues. The germline V gene has CDR1 MDHEN and CDR2 SYDVKM. The CDR3 DNA is TGTGCCAGCAGTTTAGGGGGCGCCCAGGAAAAACTGTTTTTT. Protein sequence: CASSLGGAQEKLFF.

This clone was counted between two and nine times. V and J are TRBV2 and TRBJ2-1; TRBD1 matches at 8 bases. The germline CDR1 and CDR2 sequences are SNHLY and FYNNEI. V shed 6 bases and J 12 bases; nucleotides not matched to a gene: 10. The CDR3 runs 13 residues. The CDR3 DNA is TGTGCCAGCAGCGGGGACAGGCTTAGAGGGCAGTTCTTC. This codes for CASSGDRLRGQFF.

The chain recombines TRBV19 with TRBJ2-1, with 13 bases lining up with TRBD2. CDR1 is LNHDA and CDR2 is SQIVND in the germline V gene (reference sequence). The junction had 5 bases not matched to a gene; V was cut back by 3 bases and J by 0 bases. CDR3 length equals 18 residues. CDR3 in amino acids: CASSMGTSGMSSYNEQFF. The CDR3 nucleotides are TGTGCCAGTAGTATGGGGACTAGCGGGATGAGCTCCTACAATGAGCAGTTCTTC.

The chain has TRBV5-8 and TRBJ2-3, with D perhaps matching TRBD2 (6 bases). Germline values: CDR1 SGHTS, CDR2 YDEGEE. V dropped 0 bases and J dropped 1 base, with 15 bases sitting between them. The CDR3 contains 17 residues. The chain's CDR3 is CASSLGTILEGTDTQYF. The CDR3 DNA reads as TGTGCCAGCAGCTTGGGGACTATACTCGAGGGCACAGATACGCAGTATTTT.

This clone came up a few times. This chain joins TRBV19 and TRBJ2-1; tentatively, D is TRBD1 (5 bases). From germline, CDR1 is LNHDA and CDR2 SQIVND (reference sequence). The CDR3 has 16 residues. V was shortened by 3 bases and J by 2 bases, with 14 bases between the two germline ends. In nucleotides, the CDR3 is TGTGCCAGTAGTATTTTCCTGACAGATACCTACAATGAGCAGTTCTTC. Encoded protein: CASSIFLTDTYNEQFF.

J is TRBJ1-3 and V is TRBV27; the D is unclear. The V gene lost 9 bases and the J gene lost 0 bases, with 12 bases spanning the gap. CDR3 length: 14 residues. CDR1 and CDR2 from the germline V gene are MNHEY and SMNVEV (reference sequence). The CDR3 DNA follows: TGTGCCAGTAGGCGGGGTAACTCTGGAAACACCATATATTTT. It yields the protein CASRRGNSGNTIYF.